The rows below give T cell receptor beta chains drawn from one sample of a study of control samples from healthy donors and cancer patients. Libraries were prepared by immunoSEQ multiplex PCR; TCRdb keeps only in-frame clonotypes and omits some of them. Of roughly 200,000 clones detected, roughly 93% appear once; the ten largest clones hold approximately 1.5%. Sequencing was carried out using blood. The receptors derive from a man between 18 and 29 years old in good health. CDR3s include the opening cysteine and the closing phenylalanine or tryptophan. A D gene is named only where the DNA matches it firmly. The size of a clone is reported for some rows only, either as once, few or many, or as a class for expanded clones.

v_call,clone_size,d_call,j_call,cdr3_nt,cdr3_aa
TRBV9,.,TRBD1,TRBJ1-2,TGTGCCAGCAGCGCTTCAGGGGGAGGCTACACCTTC,CASSASGGGYTF
TRBV5-5,.,.,TRBJ2-3,TGTGCCAGCAGCTTGGTGGCAGGGGAGACAGATACGCAGTATTTT,CASSLVAGETDTQYF
TRBV24-1,.,.,TRBJ2-5,TGTGCCACCAGTGATTACAGGGTCCCCGAGACCCAGTACTTC,CATSDYRVPETQYF
TRBV6-5,.,.,TRBJ1-1,TGTGCCAGCAGTTACTCGAATGGAATGACCACTGAAGCTTTCTTT,CASSYSNGMTTEAFF
TRBV7-9,.,.,TRBJ2-3,TGTGCCAGCAGTCTACAGGGTTCGGGCACAGATACGCAGTATTTT,CASSLQGSGTDTQYF
TRBV7-2,.,TRBD1,TRBJ2-5,TGTGCCAGCAGGCGGGACAGGGGAACGCAAGAGACCCAATACTTC,CASRRDRGTQETQYF
TRBV18,.,.,TRBJ2-1,TGTGCCAGCTCACCATCCCGGATTTCAGGGGCCAATGAGCAGTTCTTC,CASSPSRISGANEQFF
TRBV14,.,TRBD1,TRBJ1-4,TGTGCCAGCAGCTTTAACAGGGGAAAACTGTTTTTT,CASSFNRGKLFF
TRBV5-4,.,.,TRBJ2-5,TGTGCCAGCAGCTACCTTTTTGGGCCCGGAGGAGAGACCCAGTACTTC,CASSYLFGPGGETQYF
TRBV27,once,TRBD1,TRBJ2-7,TGTGCCAGCAGCCTTGCGACCTCTAGGACAGGGAGCTCCTACGAGCAGTACTTC,CASSLATSRTGSSYEQYF
TRBV18,.,TRBD2,TRBJ2-1,TGTGCCAGCTCACCACGGGGGGGAGTCACCTACAATGAGCAGTTCTTC,CASSPRGGVTYNEQFF
TRBV6-5,.,.,TRBJ1-5,TGTGCCAGCAGTCAGGGGTACGGTCAGCCCCAGCATTTT,CASSQGYGQPQHF
TRBV13,.,TRBD2,TRBJ2-1,TGTGCCAGCAGCTCCCTAGGGCGGGGGGGCCCTGAGCAGTTCTTC,CASSSLGRGGPEQFF
TRBV9,.,TRBD1,TRBJ2-2,TGTGCCAGCAGCAGTAACCGGGACAGGGATCCCCAGGAGCTGTTTTTT,CASSSNRDRDPQELFF
TRBV5-5,once,.,TRBJ2-3,TGTGCCAGCAGCCCGGGACATAGCACAGATACGCAGTATTTT,CASSPGHSTDTQYF
TRBV2,.,.,TRBJ1-6,TGTGCCAGCAGTCCCCGGGCCCCAAATAATTCACCCCTCCACTTT,CASSPRAPNNSPLHF
TRBV7-3,.,.,TRBJ1-1,TGTGCCAGCAGCTTAAGACAGAACACTGAAGCTTTCTTT,CASSLRQNTEAFF
TRBV18,.,TRBD1,TRBJ2-2,TGTGCCAGCTCACCCCGGACAGGGAACACCGGGGAGCTGTTTTTT,CASSPRTGNTGELFF
TRBV14,once,.,TRBJ2-7,TGTGCCAGCAGCCAAGGACGATACGAGCAGTACTTC,CASSQGRYEQYF
TRBV6-5,.,.,TRBJ1-1,TGTGCCAGCAGCCGAGGAGGAGGCACTGAAGCTTTCTTT,CASSRGGGTEAFF
TRBV28,.,TRBD2,TRBJ2-7,TGTGCCAGCAGTCCACTAGCGTCCGGGTCCTACGAGCAGTACTTC,CASSPLASGSYEQYF
TRBV7-3,.,TRBD1,TRBJ2-4,TGTGCCAGCAGCTTACGGGACAGACAAGCCAAAAACATTCAGTACTTC,CASSLRDRQAKNIQYF
TRBV5-1,.,.,TRBJ1-2,TGCGCCAGCAGTCCGGACTACGGTCCCTATGGCTACACCTTC,CASSPDYGPYGYTF
TRBV27,.,.,TRBJ2-5,TGTGCCAGCAGTTCCGAAGAGACCCAGTACTTC,CASSSEETQYF
TRBV12-3/TRBV12-4,.,.,TRBJ1-2,TGTGCCAGCAGTCCTGACAGCTATGGCTACACCTTC,CASSPDSYGYTF
TRBV5-1,.,.,TRBJ2-6,TGCGCCAGCAGCCGCGGACACTCTGGGGCCAACGTCCTGACTTTC,CASSRGHSGANVLTF
TRBV5-6,.,.,TRBJ2-4,TGTGCCAGCAGCTTGTACGGCTCCGGCAAAAACATTCAGTACTTC,CASSLYGSGKNIQYF
TRBV10-1,.,.,TRBJ2-1,TGCGCCAGCAGTTCGGGGGCCTCAAGCTCCTACAATGAGCAGTTCTTC,CASSSGASSSYNEQFF
TRBV5-1,.,.,TRBJ2-7,TGCGCCAGCAGCTTGATTCGCCAGGGGGGTTCCCACGAGCAGTACTTC,CASSLIRQGGSHEQYF
TRBV11-2,.,.,TRBJ2-3,TGTGCCAGCAGCATTACAGATACGCAGTATTTT,CASSITDTQYF
TRBV2,.,TRBD1,TRBJ2-3,TGTGCCAGCAGGATGGTGGGACAGTCCAAAGATACGCAGTATTTT,CASRMVGQSKDTQYF
TRBV30,.,.,TRBJ2-7,TGTGCCTGGAGTACCGGACAGCAGGCCGAGCAGTACTTC,CAWSTGQQAEQYF
TRBV19,.,TRBD1,TRBJ2-6,TGTGCCAGTAGTATGTACAGGGGGCAATCTGGGGCCAACGTCCTGACTTTC,CASSMYRGQSGANVLTF
TRBV2,.,.,TRBJ1-3,TGTGCCAGCAGCTCTCTGGGGGGGCTAGCGGGAAACACCATATATTTT,CASSSLGGLAGNTIYF
TRBV18,.,.,TRBJ2-7,TGTGCCAGCTCTGATCCGGACCGCGGTAGGAACGAGCAGTACTTC,CASSDPDRGRNEQYF
TRBV11-2,.,TRBD1,TRBJ1-2,TGTGCCAGCAGCTCTGGACAGGGGAGATATGGCTACACCTTC,CASSSGQGRYGYTF
TRBV30,.,.,TRBJ1-1,TGTGCCTGGGGGGGGGATGCGAACACTGAAGCTTTCTTT,CAWGGDANTEAFF
TRBV10-3,once,.,TRBJ2-7,TGTGCCATCAGTGGTGGAGCGAACTACGAGCAGTACTTC,CAISGGANYEQYF
TRBV30,.,.,TRBJ2-2,TGTGCCTGGCTTGACGGAACGAACACCGGGGAGCTGTTTTTT,CAWLDGTNTGELFF
TRBV28,.,.,TRBJ1-4,TGTGCCAGCAGTTTCGGAATTGTGGCGGCGGCGGGGGAAAAACTGTTTTTT,CASSFGIVAAAGEKLFF
TRBV28,.,.,TRBJ2-3,TGTGCCAGCAGTTCCCCGGGGCTCACAGATACGCAGTATTTT,CASSSPGLTDTQYF
TRBV30,.,.,TRBJ1-4,TGTGCCTGGAGGAGAGGGAGGTTCACTAATGAAAAACTGTTTTTT,CAWRRGRFTNEKLFF
TRBV6-5,.,.,TRBJ2-1,TGTGCCAGCACCAGAAACAGGGACTACAATGAGCAGTTCTTC,CASTRNRDYNEQFF
TRBV12-5,.,.,TRBJ2-2,TGTGCTAGTGGTTCTGAGGGGGCCGGGGAGCTGTTTTTT,CASGSEGAGELFF
TRBV28,.,TRBD1,TRBJ1-2,TGTGCCAGCAGTATCTACCAAGAGGGGGCGAACTATGGCTACACCTTC,CASSIYQEGANYGYTF
TRBV4-1,.,TRBD2,TRBJ2-3,TGCGCCAGCAGCCAAGTTGCGCGGGGGGGTACCACATATACGCAGTATTTT,CASSQVARGGTTYTQYF
TRBV3-1/TRBV3-2,.,.,TRBJ2-3,TGTGCCAGCAGCTTCGACAGGGAGGCGACAGATACGCAGTATTTT,CASSFDREATDTQYF
TRBV5-4,.,.,TRBJ2-1,TGTGCCAGCAGCTGGGGGTACAATGAGCAGTTCTTC,CASSWGYNEQFF
TRBV19,.,TRBD2,TRBJ2-5,TGTGCCAGTAGTACGTTAGCGGGTCAAGAGACCCAGTACTTC,CASSTLAGQETQYF
TRBV5-1,.,.,TRBJ1-2,TGCGCCAGCAGCATCCTAGACGGACCCCTCTATGGCTACACCTTC,CASSILDGPLYGYTF
TRBV7-8,once,.,TRBJ1-1,TGTGCCAGCAGCTTAGCTGGGGAGACTGAAGCTTTCTTT,CASSLAGETEAFF
TRBV7-3,.,.,TRBJ1-1,TGTGCCAGCAGCTCTCTTGGCCCCGAGACTGAAGCTTTCTTT,CASSSLGPETEAFF